The next 25 T cell receptor beta chains were all read from a single sample in a study of T cells in Graves' hyperthyroidism and ophthalmopathy. Using RNA transcripts as the source, TCR beta CDR3 regions were amplified. Initially, a first-round RT-PCR of the TCR CDR3 employed the HTBI primer set. One entry per CDR3 protein, called by TCRdb with MiXCR from the multiplex PCR reads. The sample consists of about 700,000 distinct CDR3 sequences, 13% to 15% of them appearing once. Sequenced: blood. These receptors were collected from a woman under 30 with Graves' hyperthyroidism.

The gene calls are TRBV11-1 and TRBJ2-3; no clear D gene. Germline V gene lookup returns CDR1 SGHAT and CDR2 FQDESV (reference sequence). The CDR3 has 14 amino acids. Deletions cut 1 base from V and 2 bases from J, with 7 bases between. Here the CDR3 DNA reads TGTGCCAGCAGCTTAGAGGTGGCCACAGATACGCAGTATTTT. Its protein product is CASSLEVATDTQYF.

This clonotype showed up just a few times. The chain couples TRBV30 to TRBJ2-7, with D tentatively TRBD2 (6 bases). In germline, CDR1 is GTSNPN, CDR2 SVGIG (reference sequence). This CDR3 spans 14 amino acids. The germline V and J ends were trimmed by 2 bases and 2 bases, with 13 bases remaining between them. CDR3 DNA sequence: TGTGCCTGGAGTATCGGAGGGGTCGCCTACGAGCAGTACTTC. This codes for CAWSIGGVAYEQYF.

The rearrangement joins TRBV10-1 to TRBJ2-7, with D perhaps TRBD2 (6 bases). This CDR3 has 14 residues. V dropped 8 bases and J dropped 2 bases, with 16 bases sitting between them. The V gene's germline CDR1 is WNHNN and CDR2 SYGVQD (reference sequence). The CDR3 spells CASLRAGRAYEQYF. DNA for the CDR3: TGCGCCAGCTTGCGGGCGGGAAGAGCCTACGAGCAGTACTTC.

Many counts were recorded for this clonotype. This sequence joins TRBV27 and TRBJ2-1, with 7 positions matching TRBD2. The CDR3 covers 15 residues. V trimming: 3 bases; J trimming: 5 bases; junction bases outside the gene matches: 7. Germline V gene lookup returns CDR1 MNHEY and CDR2 SMNVEV (reference sequence). CDR3 in amino acids: CASSLREGSNNEQFF. The CDR3 DNA reads TGTGCCAGCAGTTTGAGGGAGGGGTCCAACAATGAGCAGTTCTTC.

This clonotype was observed many times. This sequence joins TRBV29-1 and TRBJ2-7; either TRBD1 or TRBD2 may supply D (5 bases each). This CDR3 spans 14 amino acids. Germline V gene sequence: CDR1 SQVTM, CDR2 ANQGSEA. V gave up 3 bases and J gave up 6 bases, with 18 bases separating them. The CDR3 protein is CSVEGRAPGLEQYF. CDR3 nucleotides: TGCAGCGTTGAGGGGCGGGCCCCTGGCCTCGAGCAGTACTTC.

In its sample, this clonotype was seen a few times. V and J are TRBV19 and TRBJ1-5, with TRBD1 matching 8 bases. Germline V gene lookup returns CDR1 LNHDA and CDR2 SQIVND (reference sequence). The CDR3 spans 16 residues. V lost 5 bases to trimming and J lost 1 base; unmatched junction nucleotides: 7. The CDR3, as DNA: TGTGCCAGTAGTTTTGGACAGGGCAGGAGCAATCAGCCCCAGCATTTT. Translating it yields CASSFGQGRSNQPQHF. Based on the CDR3 plus reference TRBV19 and TRBJ1-5, the full variable domain is DGGITQSPKYLFRKEGQNVTLSCEQNLNHDAMYWYRQDPGQGLRLIYYSQIVNDFQKGDIAEGYSVSREKKESFPLTVTSAQKNPTAFYLCASSFGQGRSNQPQHFGDGTRLSIL.

This clonotype appeared a few times. The CDR3 is CASSLSLGSGSTDTQYF. The CDR3 DNA sequence: TGTGCCAGCAGCTTGAGCTTGGGATCGGGGAGCACAGATACGCAGTATTTT. The chain couples TRBV5-4 to TRBJ2-3; the D gene is possibly TRBD2 (5 bases). The germline V and J ends were trimmed by 1 base and 0 bases, with 15 bases remaining between them. The CDR3 consists of 17 residues. Germline CDR1 SGHNT, CDR2 YYREEE (reference sequence).

With respect to this clonotype: This may be a read error, as it is one base from a much larger clone. The V and J genes are TRBV7-3 and TRBJ2-7, with D tentatively TRBD1 (6 bases). Germline V gene lookup returns CDR1 SGHTA and CDR2 FQGTGA. The V end lost 4 bases, the J end lost 5 bases, and 15 bases lay between the germline ends. The CDR3 runs to 14 residues. The CDR3 is CASSSGRGTHEQYF. The CDR3 nucleotides read TGTGCCAGCAGCTCCGGTAGGGGGACCCACGAGCAGTACTTC.

A few counts support this clonotype. The CDR3 DNA is TGTGCCAGCAGGCTACTCCGACTGAAGGGTAGGGAGACCCAGTACTTC. As protein: CASRLLRLKGRETQYF. The rearrangement joins TRBV6-1 to TRBJ2-5; D is unresolved. The CDR3 sequence is 16 residues long. V lost 6 bases and J lost 5, with 22 bases in between. Germline CDR1 is MNHNS and CDR2 is SASEGT.

The chain uses TRBV29-1 and TRBJ2-7; TRBD1 matches at 7 bases. CDR1 and CDR2 (germline): SQVTM, ANQGSEA. Trimming took 5 bases from V and 0 from J; bases not matched to a gene: 7. CDR3 length equals 14 residues. The DNA for the CDR3 is TGCAGCGTTAAGACAGGGATCGCCTCCTACGAGCAGTACTTC. This sequence encodes CSVKTGIASYEQYF.

The sample holds many counts of this clonotype. The gene calls are TRBV9 and TRBJ2-1; 10 positions agree with TRBD2. The CDR3 is 15 amino acids. J lost 6 bases, V lost 0 bases, and 3 bases had no gene match. Per the germline V gene, CDR1 is SGDLS and CDR2 is YYNGEE. This CDR3 is CASSVVLAGFNEQFF. DNA for the CDR3: TGTGCCAGCAGCGTAGTACTAGCGGGATTCAATGAGCAGTTCTTC.

This clonotype was recorded many times. V and J are TRBV6-1 and TRBJ1-5; 9 bases fit TRBD1. This CDR3 is 15 amino acids long. V was clipped by 6 bases and J by 6 bases; unmatched bases: 9. The germline CDR1 and CDR2 sequences are MNHNS and SASEGT. CDR3 protein: CASRSDRGSGQPQHF. The CDR3 nucleotides read TGTGCCAGCAGGTCGGACAGGGGTTCGGGTCAGCCCCAGCATTTT.

This clonotype was recorded many times. Germline and junction disagree at one end, which may indicate a read error. V is TRBV11-2 and J is TRBJ2-7, with a tentative D call TRBD1 (6 bases). There are 15 residues in the CDR3. Germline V gene lookup returns CDR1 SGHAT and CDR2 FQNNGV. The CDR3 region has the DNA TGTGCCAGCAGCCTAGATTATCAGGGGAGATACGAGCAGTACTTC. Translation: CASSLDYQGRYEQYF.

This clonotype occurred a few times. This chain connects TRBV12-3 or TRBV12-4 to TRBJ2-2; TRBD1 matches at 8 bases. V lost 2 bases, J lost 1 base, and 6 bases stayed unmatched. This CDR3 has 17 residues. CDR3 coding DNA: TGTGCCAGCAGTTTACGGTCGACAGGGGAGAACACCGGGGAGCTGTTTTTT. Translation: CASSLRSTGENTGELFF.

This clonotype was counted only a few times. The gene calls are TRBV18 and TRBJ1-5; D gene uncertain. This CDR3 is 12 amino acids long. With 2 bases removed from V and 12 bases from J, the gap between germline ends came to 11 bases. Germline loops: CDR1 KGHSH, CDR2 LQKENI. This chain's CDR3 is CASSPMDGHQHF. The DNA of the CDR3 is TGTGCCAGCTCACCAATGGACGGGCACCAGCATTTT. The full variable domain, its missing parts supplied by reference TRBV18 and TRBJ1-5, is NAGVMQNPRHLVRRRGQEARLRCSPMKGHSHVYWYRQLPEEGLKFMVYLQKENIIDESGMPKERFSAEFPKEGPSILRIQQVVRGDSAAYFCASSPMDGHQHFGDGTRLSIL.

This clonotype has more than one count but fewer than ten. The chain employs TRBV29-1 and TRBJ1-2, with no clear D. Germline assignment: CDR1 SQVTM and CDR2 ANQGSEA. Trimming took off 7 bases at V and 0 bases at J, with 15 bases between the two ends. The CDR3 spans 14 residues. CDR3 nucleotides: TGCAGCGCCGATGCAGGCCCCGCTAACTATGGCTACACCTTC. The encoded protein is CSADAGPANYGYTF.

This clonotype has ten or more counts. V usage is TRBV10-3 and J usage is TRBJ1-5, with 9 bases that match TRBD1. The CDR3 is 15 amino acids. With 6 bases clipped from V and 1 base from J, the junction kept 4 bases outside the gene matches. The germline V gene encodes CDR1 ENHRY and CDR2 SYGVKD. CDR3 in DNA: TGTGCCATCAGCCGAGGGACAGGGAGCAATCAGCCCCAGCATTTT. Amino acid sequence: CAISRGTGSNQPQHF.

This clonotype was seen a few times. The chain couples TRBV6-6 to TRBJ2-7; no firm D call. This CDR3 region has 17 residues. Trimming stripped 2 bases from V and 1 base from J, with 18 bases between. Germline CDR1 is MNHNY and CDR2 is SVGAGI (reference sequence). The CDR3 is CASSYTNPADISYEQYF. As DNA, the CDR3 is TGTGCCAGCAGTTACACGAATCCGGCCGACATTTCCTACGAGCAGTACTTC.

The CDR3 spells CASSETYNQPQHF. The CDR3 DNA reads TGTGCCAGCAGTGAAACTTACAATCAGCCCCAGCATTTT. The chain employs TRBV25-1 and TRBJ1-5; D call uncertain. V lost 2 bases, J lost 3 bases, and 5 bases lay in between. The CDR3 totals 13 residues. Germline CDR1 MGHDK, CDR2 SYGVNS.

This clonotype was detected ten times or more. The gene calls are TRBV4-2 and TRBJ2-1; no reliable D call. Germline CDR1 LGHNA, CDR2 YNFKEQ. V was shortened by 1 base and J by 3 bases, with 7 bases between the two germline ends. This CDR3 region has 14 residues. The CDR3 here is CASSQVVSYNEQFF. In nucleotides, the CDR3 is TGTGCCAGCAGCCAAGTGGTTAGCTACAATGAGCAGTTCTTC.

The CDR3 region is CASSDCIGGDYGYTF. DNA for the CDR3: TGTGCCAGCAGTGACTGTATAGGAGGGGACTATGGCTACACCTTC. The rearrangement uses TRBV25-1 and TRBJ1-2; a possible D gene is TRBD1 (5 bases). This CDR3 has 15 residues. CDR1 MGHDK and CDR2 SYGVNS come from the germline V gene. V lost 3 bases and J 3 bases, leaving 14 bases between the germline ends.

This clonotype was seen at least ten times. This chain links TRBV28 with TRBJ1-2; D is ambiguous. The V and J ends lost 1 base and 4 bases respectively, with 10 bases between them. There are 14 residues in the CDR3. The V gene's germline CDR1 is MDHEN and CDR2 SYDVKM. CDR3 loop: CASSLYLGSYGYTF. DNA for the CDR3: TGTGCCAGCAGTTTATATCTGGGGTCCTATGGCTACACCTTC.

This clonotype has ten or more counts. The chain uses TRBV7-9 and TRBJ2-7; D is unresolved. V lost 5 bases and J lost 3, with 11 bases in between. The CDR3 runs to 13 residues. CDR1 and CDR2 (germline): SEHNR, FQNEAQ (reference sequence). For the CDR3, the DNA is TGTGCCAGCAGCCCGGACGTAGTCTACGAGCAGTACTTC. As protein: CASSPDVVYEQYF. Filled out from reference TRBV7-9 and TRBJ2-7, the complete variable domain reads DTGVSQNPRHKITKRGQNVTFRCDPISEHNRLYWYRQTLGQGPEFLTYFQNEAQLEKSRLLSDRFSAERPKGSFSTLEIQRTEQGDSAMYLCASSPDVVYEQYFGPGTRLTVT.

This clonotype occurred a few times. The V and J genes are TRBV14 and TRBJ2-3; D may be TRBD2 (5 bases). There are 18 residues in the CDR3. Germline V gene sequence: CDR1 SGHDN, CDR2 FVKESK. V was cut by 0 bases and J by 0 bases, with 16 bases left in between. The CDR3 DNA sequence: TGTGCCAGCAGCCAAGATAATCTTATAGCGACCAGCACAGATACGCAGTATTTT. It is translated as CASSQDNLIATSTDTQYF.

This clonotype was picked up many times. The V gene is TRBV3-1, the J gene TRBJ2-3, with D perhaps matching TRBD2 (5 bases). Germline CDR1 and CDR2: LGHDT and YNNKEL (reference sequence). Deletions cut 0 bases from V and 0 bases from J, with 7 bases between. This CDR3 comprises 15 residues. The CDR3, as DNA: TGTGCCAGCAGCCAAGAAAGCGGTAGCACAGATACGCAGTATTTT. This translates into CASSQESGSTDTQYF.